These 10 T cell receptor beta chains were sequenced from one sample in a study of CD8 T cells in Susac syndrome. The RNA input was roughly 0.5 to 1 ug, and it was reverse transcribed with random hexamers. One entry per CDR3 protein, called by TCRdb with MiXCR from the immunoSEQ multiplex PCR reads. The data hold 100,000 to 150,000 distinct CDR3 sequences, with 90% to 95% observed a single time. Sequenced input: CD8+ T cells from PBMCs. The receptor set was obtained from a human donor with Susac syndrome.

The rearrangement joins TRBV20-1 to TRBJ2-2, with D uncertain. V was shortened by 3 bases and J by 6 bases, with 8 bases between the two germline ends. The CDR3 sequence is 12 residues long. Germline V gene data show CDR1 as DFQATT and CDR2 as SNEGSKA (reference sequence). Here the CDR3 reads CSASLGSGELFF. The DNA for the CDR3 is TGCAGTGCTAGTCTGGGCTCCGGGGAGCTGTTTTTT.

The gene calls are TRBV20-1 and TRBJ2-1; D is uncertain. The V gene lost 3 bases and the J gene lost 9 bases, with 18 bases spanning the gap. The CDR3 runs 14 residues. Germline CDR1 is DFQATT and CDR2 is SNEGSKA (reference sequence). The CDR3 DNA reads as TGCAGTGCTAGTTTATTTGAGATTTCCGGTGAGCAGTTCTTC. It codes for CSASLFEISGEQFF.

A note on this clonotype: This may arise from a read error, as a much more abundant clone is one base away. The CDR3 DNA reads TGTGCCAGCAGCCAAGGGGTTGAGAGCGGGGAGCTGCTTTTT. Protein product: CASSQGVESGELLF. V is TRBV5-4 and J is TRBJ2-2, with 7 nucleotides matching TRBD2. This CDR3 comprises 14 residues. CDR1 is SGHNT and CDR2 is YYREEE in the germline V gene (reference sequence).

This chain uses TRBV7-9 with TRBJ2-3; TRBD1 matches at 8 bases. Germline V CDR1 and CDR2: SEHNR, FQNEAQ (reference sequence). The CDR3 loop spans 13 amino acids. With 7 bases clipped from V and 6 bases from J, the junction kept 6 bases outside the gene matches. The CDR3 protein is CASILTGADTQYF. CDR3 coding DNA: TGTGCCAGCATCCTGACAGGGGCGGATACGCAGTATTTT.

The chain uses TRBV4-3 and TRBJ1-1; the D is unclear. This CDR3 comprises 15 residues. V lost 0 bases and J lost 4, with 12 bases in between. The germline CDR1 and CDR2 sequences are LGHNA and YSLEER. The CDR3 sequence is CASSQDPLSATEAFF. CDR3 DNA: TGCGCCAGCAGCCAAGATCCCCTTTCCGCCACTGAAGCTTTCTTT.

The DNA for the CDR3 is TGTGCCAGCGGAGTGGGGAACACTGAAGCTTTCTTT. Its translation: CASGVGNTEAFF. The chain is built from TRBV12-3 or TRBV12-4 and TRBJ1-1; D ambiguous. Trimming left V 8 bases short and J 1 base short, with 8 bases between. The length of the CDR3 is 12 residues.

V usage is TRBV2 and J usage is TRBJ2-5, with unresolved D. V was clipped by 3 bases and J by 5 bases, with 13 bases between them. The germline V gene has CDR1 SNHLY and CDR2 FYNNEI. CDR3 length: 14 residues. DNA for the CDR3: TGTGCCAGCAGTGAGCTTGGCCCTGAGGAGACCCAGTACTTC. The encoded protein is CASSELGPEETQYF.

The count of this clonotype is one. This chain connects TRBV28 to TRBJ1-3; D gene uncertain. This CDR3 has 12 residues. The germline gives CDR1 MDHEN, CDR2 SYDVKM. Trimming stripped 6 bases from V and 4 bases from J, with 7 bases between. The CDR3: CASSPSGNTIYF. CDR3 bases: TGTGCCAGCAGCCCCTCGGGAAACACCATATATTTT.

The V and J genes are TRBV9 and TRBJ2-5; a possible D gene is TRBD2 (6 bases). V was cut by 5 bases and J by 3 bases, with 20 bases left in between. Germline CDR1 SGDLS, CDR2 YYNGEE. This CDR3 contains 16 residues. The CDR3 coding sequence is TGTGCCAGCAGTGACGGGGTGGGACTGGCAGAAGAGACCCAGTACTTC. This sequence encodes CASSDGVGLAEETQYF.

This chain links TRBV29-1 with TRBJ2-7; TRBD1 agrees at 12 bases. Losses at the gene ends were 4 bases for V and 4 bases for J; bases not matched to a gene: 5. Germline V gene lookup returns CDR1 SQVTM and CDR2 ANQGSEA. This CDR3 comprises 14 residues. Written as DNA, the CDR3 is TGCAGCGTTGCTGGGACAGGGGGCGATTACGAGCAGTACTTC. Translated, it gives CSVAGTGGDYEQYF.